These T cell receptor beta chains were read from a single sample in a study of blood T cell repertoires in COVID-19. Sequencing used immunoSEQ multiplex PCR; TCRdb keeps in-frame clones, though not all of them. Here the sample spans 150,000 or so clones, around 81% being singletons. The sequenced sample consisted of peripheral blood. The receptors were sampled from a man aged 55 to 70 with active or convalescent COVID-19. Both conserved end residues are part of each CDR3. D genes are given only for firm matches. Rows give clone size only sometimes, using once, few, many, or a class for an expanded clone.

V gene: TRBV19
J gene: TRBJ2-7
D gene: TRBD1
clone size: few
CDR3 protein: CASTGGRYEQYF
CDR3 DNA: TGTGCCAGTACAGGGGGAAGGTACGAGCAGTACTTC

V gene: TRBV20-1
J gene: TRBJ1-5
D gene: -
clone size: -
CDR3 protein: CSTIGEPQHF
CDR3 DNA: TGCAGTACCATCGGAGAGCCCCAGCATTTT

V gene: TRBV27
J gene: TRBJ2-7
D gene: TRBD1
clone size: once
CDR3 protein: CATRARDRGYEQYF
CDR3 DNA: TGTGCCACCCGAGCCCGGGACAGGGGCTACGAGCAGTACTTC

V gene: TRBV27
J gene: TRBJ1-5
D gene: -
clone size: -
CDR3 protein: CASSLSRVNQPQHF
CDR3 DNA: TGTGCCAGCAGTTTAAGCAGGGTAAATCAGCCCCAGCATTTT

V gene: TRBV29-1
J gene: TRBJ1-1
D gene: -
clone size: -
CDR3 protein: CSYVGQLNTEAFF
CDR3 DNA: TGCAGTTACGTCGGACAGTTGAACACTGAAGCTTTCTTT

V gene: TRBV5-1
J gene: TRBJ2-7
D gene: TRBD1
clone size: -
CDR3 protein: CASSLAPGGFYEQYF
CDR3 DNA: TGCGCCAGCAGCTTGGCACCAGGGGGCTTTTACGAGCAGTACTTC

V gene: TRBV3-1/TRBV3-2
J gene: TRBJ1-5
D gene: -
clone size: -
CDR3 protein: CASSYLSGIRGNQPQHF
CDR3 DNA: TGTGCCAGCAGCTACCTCTCGGGGATTCGAGGCAATCAGCCCCAGCATTTT

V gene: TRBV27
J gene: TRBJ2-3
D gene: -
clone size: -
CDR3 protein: CASSPNPGITDTQYF
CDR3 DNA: TGTGCCAGCAGTCCAAACCCAGGAATCACAGATACGCAGTATTTT

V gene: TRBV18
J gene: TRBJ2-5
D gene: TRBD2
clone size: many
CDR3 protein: CASSPRQAGIQETQYF
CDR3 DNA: TGTGCCAGCTCACCCCGCCAAGCGGGGATACAAGAGACCCAGTACTTC

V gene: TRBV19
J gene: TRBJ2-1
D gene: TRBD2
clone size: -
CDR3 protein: CASSILAGEGYNEQFF
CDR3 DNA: TGTGCCAGTAGTATACTCGCGGGAGAAGGCTACAATGAGCAGTTCTTC

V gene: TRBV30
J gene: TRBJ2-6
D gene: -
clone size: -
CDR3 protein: CAWARDPHAGSGANVLTF
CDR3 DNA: TGTGCCTGGGCCCGGGACCCTCACGCGGGGTCTGGGGCCAACGTCCTGACTTTC

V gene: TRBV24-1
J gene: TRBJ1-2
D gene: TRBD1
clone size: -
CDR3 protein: CATSDRTGDGYTF
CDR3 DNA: TGTGCCACCAGTGATCGGACAGGGGATGGCTACACCTTC

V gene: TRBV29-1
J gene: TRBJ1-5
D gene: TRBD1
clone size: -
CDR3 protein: CSVITGGGGNQPQHF
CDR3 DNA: TGCAGCGTTATTACAGGGGGAGGTGGCAATCAGCCCCAGCATTTT

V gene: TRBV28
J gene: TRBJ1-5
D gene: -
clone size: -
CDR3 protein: CASRLGVSGAGNQPQHF
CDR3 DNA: TGTGCCAGCAGACTAGGGGTCTCAGGGGCGGGCAATCAGCCCCAGCATTTT

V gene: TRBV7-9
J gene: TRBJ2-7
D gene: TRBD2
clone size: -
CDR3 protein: CASSLTSGNDEQYF
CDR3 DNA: TGTGCCAGCAGCTTAACTAGCGGGAACGACGAGCAGTACTTC

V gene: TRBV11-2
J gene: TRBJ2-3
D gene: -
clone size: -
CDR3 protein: CASSLGSLPPPQDTQYF
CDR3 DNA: TGTGCCAGCAGCTTAGGCTCGCTTCCCCCACCCCAGGATACGCAGTATTTT

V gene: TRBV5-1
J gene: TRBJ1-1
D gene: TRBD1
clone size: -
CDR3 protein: CASSPDRGGVNTEAFF
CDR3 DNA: TGCGCCAGCAGCCCGGACAGGGGAGGTGTGAACACTGAAGCTTTCTTT

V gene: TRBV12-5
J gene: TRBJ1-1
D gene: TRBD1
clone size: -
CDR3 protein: CASAPGQGLYTEAFF
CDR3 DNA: TGTGCTAGTGCCCCGGGACAGGGCTTATACACTGAAGCTTTCTTT

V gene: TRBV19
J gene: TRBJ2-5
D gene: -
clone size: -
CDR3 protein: CASSPAGGHQETQYF
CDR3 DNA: TGTGCCAGTAGTCCCGCCGGGGGGCACCAAGAGACCCAGTACTTC

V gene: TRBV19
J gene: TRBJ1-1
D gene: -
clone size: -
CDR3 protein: CASESLGGSEAFF
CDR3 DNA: TGTGCCAGTGAGAGTCTCGGAGGATCTGAAGCTTTCTTT

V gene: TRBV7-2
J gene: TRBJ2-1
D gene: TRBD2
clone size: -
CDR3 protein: CASSPPGLARKFF
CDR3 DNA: TGTGCCAGCAGTCCTCCGGGACTAGCGAGAAAGTTCTTC

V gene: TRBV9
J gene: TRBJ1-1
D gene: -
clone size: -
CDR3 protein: CASSPRRGGTEAFF
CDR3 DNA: TGTGCCAGCAGCCCCCGGCGGGGAGGCACTGAAGCTTTCTTT

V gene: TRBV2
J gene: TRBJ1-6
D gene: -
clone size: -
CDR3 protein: CASSEDRDSPLHF
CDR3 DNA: TGTGCCAGCAGTGAAGACAGGGATTCACCCCTCCACTTT

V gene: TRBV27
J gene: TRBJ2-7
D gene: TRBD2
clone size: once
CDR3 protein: CASSSPGLAPYEQYF
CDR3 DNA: TGTGCCAGCAGTTCACCGGGACTAGCTCCCTACGAGCAGTACTTC

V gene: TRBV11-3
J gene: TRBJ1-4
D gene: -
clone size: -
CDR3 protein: CASSLGGTPFNEKLFF
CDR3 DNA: TGTGCCAGCAGCTTAGGAGGAACCCCATTTAATGAAAAACTGTTTTTT

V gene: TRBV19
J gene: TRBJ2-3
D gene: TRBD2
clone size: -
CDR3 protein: CASSIGRLKRGRTDTQYF
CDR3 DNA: TGTGCCAGTAGTATAGGAAGGCTGAAGCGGGGGCGGACAGATACGCAGTATTTT

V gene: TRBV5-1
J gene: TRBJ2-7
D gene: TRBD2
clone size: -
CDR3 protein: CASSLAGGSNFEQYF
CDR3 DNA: TGCGCCAGCAGCTTGGCGGGCGGGAGTAATTTCGAGCAGTACTTC

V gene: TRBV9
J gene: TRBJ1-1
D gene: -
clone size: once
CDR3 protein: CASSVGEGDEAFF
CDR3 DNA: TGTGCCAGCAGCGTAGGAGAGGGGGATGAAGCTTTCTTT

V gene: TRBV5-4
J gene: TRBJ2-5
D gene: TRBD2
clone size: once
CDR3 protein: CASSPAGGGETQYF
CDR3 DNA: TGTGCCAGCAGTCCGGCGGGGGGCGGTGAGACCCAGTACTTC

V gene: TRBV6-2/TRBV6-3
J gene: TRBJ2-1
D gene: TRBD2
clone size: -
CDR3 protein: CASSLLAGRYNEQFF
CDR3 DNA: TGTGCCAGCAGTCTACTAGCGGGAAGATACAATGAGCAGTTCTTC

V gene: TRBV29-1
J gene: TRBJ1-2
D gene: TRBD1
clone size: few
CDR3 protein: CSAPDRGDYGYTF
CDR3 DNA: TGCAGCGCTCCGGACAGGGGGGACTATGGCTACACCTTC

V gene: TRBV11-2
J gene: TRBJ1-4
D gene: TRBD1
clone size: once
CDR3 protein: CASSPVDRGYEKLFF
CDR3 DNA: TGTGCCAGCAGCCCGGTGGACAGGGGATACGAAAAACTGTTTTTT

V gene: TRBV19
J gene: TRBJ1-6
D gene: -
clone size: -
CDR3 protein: CASSMDSVNSPLHF
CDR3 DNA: TGTGCCAGTAGTATGGACTCCGTAAATTCACCCCTCCACTTT

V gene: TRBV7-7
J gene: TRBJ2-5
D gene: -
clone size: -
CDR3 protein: CASSSSAQETQYF
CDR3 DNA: TGTGCCAGCAGTAGTAGTGCGCAAGAGACCCAGTACTTC

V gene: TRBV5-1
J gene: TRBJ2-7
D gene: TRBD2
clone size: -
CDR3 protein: CASRLAGGSYEQYF
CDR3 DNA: TGCGCCAGCAGACTAGCGGGAGGGTCCTACGAGCAGTACTTC

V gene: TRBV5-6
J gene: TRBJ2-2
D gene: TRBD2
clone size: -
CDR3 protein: CASSRPGGPTGELFF
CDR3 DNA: TGTGCCAGCAGCCGACCGGGAGGCCCCACCGGGGAGCTGTTTTTT

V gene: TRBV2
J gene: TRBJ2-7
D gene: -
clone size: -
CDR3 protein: CASSEALVLSYEQYF
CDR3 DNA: TGTGCCAGCAGTGAAGCGCTGGTACTCTCCTACGAGCAGTACTTC

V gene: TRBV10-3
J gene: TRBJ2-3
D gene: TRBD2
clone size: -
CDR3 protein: CAISAGGPTDTQYF
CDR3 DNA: TGTGCCATCAGCGCGGGAGGCCCAACAGATACGCAGTATTTT

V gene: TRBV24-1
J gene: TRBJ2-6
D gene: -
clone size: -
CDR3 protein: CATSEWTASGANVLTF
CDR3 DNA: TGTGCCACCAGTGAATGGACAGCCTCTGGGGCCAACGTCCTGACTTTC

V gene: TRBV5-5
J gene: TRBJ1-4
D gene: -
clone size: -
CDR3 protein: CASSLVSGELFF
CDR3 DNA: TGTGCCAGCAGCTTGGTATCGGGGGAACTGTTTTTT

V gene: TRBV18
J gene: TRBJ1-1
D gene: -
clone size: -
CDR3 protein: CASSPGAGGSTEAFF
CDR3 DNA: TGTGCCAGCTCACCTGGGGCCGGGGGAAGCACTGAAGCTTTCTTT

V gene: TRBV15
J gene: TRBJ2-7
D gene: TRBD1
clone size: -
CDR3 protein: CATSRDRQGYEQYF
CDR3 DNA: TGTGCCACCAGCAGAGATCGACAGGGCTACGAGCAGTACTTC